This T cell receptor beta chain derives from a study of T cell changes during pregnancy in multiple sclerosis. This CDR3 contains 17 residues. The V gene's germline CDR1 is MGHRA and CDR2 YSYEKL. V shed 1 base and J 2 bases; nucleotides not matched to a gene: 7. TCRdb's copy holds only in-frame clones and misses some; the assay was immunoSEQ multiplex PCR. The sample contains tens of thousands of clones, 90% to 95% of which appear only once. The sequences come from CD8+ T cells from peripheral blood mononuclear cells, collected in the first trimester of pregnancy. This TCR was sampled from a female donor with multiple sclerosis, enrolled in a pregnancy study. This rearrangement joins TRBV4-1 to TRBJ1-5; 8 bases match TRBD1. The CDR3 here is CASSQGWGGQGNQPQHF. The CDR3 nucleotides are TGCGCCAGCAGCCAAGGGTGGGGGGGACAGGGCAATCAGCCCCAGCATTTT.